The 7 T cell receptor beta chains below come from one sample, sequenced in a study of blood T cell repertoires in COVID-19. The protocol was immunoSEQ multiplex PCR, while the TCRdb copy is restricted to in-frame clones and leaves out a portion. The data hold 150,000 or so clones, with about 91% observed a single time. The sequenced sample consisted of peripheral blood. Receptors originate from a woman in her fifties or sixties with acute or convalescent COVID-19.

In DNA form, the CDR3 reads TGTGCCAGTAGTCCTCTAGCAGAGGGTGTGGAGACCCAGTACTTC. It encodes CASSPLAEGVETQYF. The chain couples TRBV19 to TRBJ2-5; tentative D call: TRBD2 (5 bases). Germline assignment: CDR1 LNHDA and CDR2 SQIVND (reference sequence). V lost 5 bases and J lost 5, with 18 bases in between. CDR3 length: 15 residues. The whole variable domain, remainder taken from reference TRBV19 and TRBJ2-5, is DGGITQSPKYLFRKEGQNVTLSCEQNLNHDAMYWYRQDPGQGLRLIYYSQIVNDFQKGDIAEGYSVSREKKESFPLTVTSAQKNPTAFYLCASSPLAEGVETQYFGPGTRLLVL.

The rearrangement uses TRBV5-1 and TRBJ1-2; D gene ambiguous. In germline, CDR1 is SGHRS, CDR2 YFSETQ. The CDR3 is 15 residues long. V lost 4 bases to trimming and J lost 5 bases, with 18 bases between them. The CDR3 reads CASSPSVGDGYGYTF. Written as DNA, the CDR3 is TGCGCCAGCAGCCCCTCTGTCGGTGATGGTTATGGCTACACCTTC. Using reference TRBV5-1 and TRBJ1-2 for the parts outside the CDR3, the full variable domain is KAGVTQTPRYLIKTRGQQVTLSCSPISGHRSVSWYQQTPGQGLQFLFEYFSETQRNKGNFPGRFSGRQFSNSRSEMNVSTLELGDSALYLCASSPSVGDGYGYTFGSGTRLTVV.

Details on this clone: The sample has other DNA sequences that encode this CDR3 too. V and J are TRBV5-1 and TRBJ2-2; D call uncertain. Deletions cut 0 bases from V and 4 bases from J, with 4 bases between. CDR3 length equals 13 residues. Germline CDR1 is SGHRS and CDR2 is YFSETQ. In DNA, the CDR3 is TGCGCCAGCAGCTTGGATAGCACCGGGGAGCTGTTTTTT. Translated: CASSLDSTGELFF.

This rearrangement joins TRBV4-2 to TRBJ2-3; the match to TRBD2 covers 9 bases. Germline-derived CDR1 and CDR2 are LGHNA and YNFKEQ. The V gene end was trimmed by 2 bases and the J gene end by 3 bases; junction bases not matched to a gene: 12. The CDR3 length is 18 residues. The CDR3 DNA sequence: TGTGCCAGCAGCCAAACCCCTCCGCTAGCGGGGAGGACAGATACGCAGTATTTT. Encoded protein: CASSQTPPLAGRTDTQYF.

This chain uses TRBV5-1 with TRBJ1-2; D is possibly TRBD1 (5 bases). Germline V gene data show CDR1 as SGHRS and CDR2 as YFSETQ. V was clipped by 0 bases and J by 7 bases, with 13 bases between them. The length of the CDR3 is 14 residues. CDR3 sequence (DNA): TGCGCCAGCAGCTTGGAGAGTGCAGGGTCTGGCTACACCTTC. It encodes CASSLESAGSGYTF.

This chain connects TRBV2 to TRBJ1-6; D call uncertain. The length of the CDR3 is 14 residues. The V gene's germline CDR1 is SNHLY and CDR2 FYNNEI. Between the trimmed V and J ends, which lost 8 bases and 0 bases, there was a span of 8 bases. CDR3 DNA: TGTGCCAGCCACCCGAGCTCCTATAATTCACCCCTCCACTTT. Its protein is CASHPSSYNSPLHF.

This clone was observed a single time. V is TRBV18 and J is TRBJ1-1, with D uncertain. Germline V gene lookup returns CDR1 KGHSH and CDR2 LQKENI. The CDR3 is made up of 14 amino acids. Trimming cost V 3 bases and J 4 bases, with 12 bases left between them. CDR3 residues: CASSPGPGITEAFF. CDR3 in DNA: TGTGCCAGCTCACCTGGACCGGGAATCACTGAAGCTTTCTTT.